This TCR beta chain was recorded in a study of shared clonotypes between healthy human individuals. Across the study: Three CD4 naive, three CD4 memory, two CD8 naive and one CD8 memory plate were used per donor.

Each cell subset's genomic DNA was divided evenly among several immunoSEQ plates. The assay was immunoSEQ multiplex PCR, and TCRdb's table has in-frame clones only and misses some. The table has 1.4 million or so clones, roughly 98.5% seen once; the top ten hold 0.36%. Losses at the gene ends were 0 bases for V and 3 bases for J; bases not matched to a gene: 7. CDR1 and CDR2 from the germline V gene are SGHRS and YFSETQ. The CDR3 runs to 17 residues. Participating donors were healthy, HIV-negative adults free of recent acute infections or vaccinations. As concerns this clone: Its antigen is unidentified.

Study-level results: Clonotypes shared by all four sorted-subset donors had higher generation probabilities than non-shared clonotypes.

The source is a man aged 25-45 years in good health. The chain carries TRBV5-1 and TRBJ2-5; 11 positions agree with TRBD2. The sequenced sample was naive CD4+ T cells sorted from blood. The subset here: CD45RA+ positively selected. The CDR3 coding sequence is TGCGCCAGCAGCTTGGGGCTAGCGGGAGGTAGCGAAGAGACCCAGTACTTC. Its translation: CASSLGLAGGSEETQYF.